Each of the 2 T cell receptor beta chains below was sequenced from the same sample in a study of blood T cell repertoires in COVID-19. Some clones are missing from TCRdb's copy, which holds only in-frame ones; the method was immunoSEQ multiplex PCR. Seen here are under 400,000 clones, roughly 90% observed once, and the top ten hold less than 3.5%. Sequencing used peripheral blood. These receptor sequences come from a woman in her twenties or thirties with COVID-19, enrolled during active disease.

The chain employs TRBV6-5 and TRBJ2-7; D unclear. V was shortened by 6 bases and J by 0 bases, with 9 bases between the two germline ends. This CDR3 region has 13 residues. Looked up from germline, CDR1 is MNHEY and CDR2 is SVGAGI. In DNA form, the CDR3 reads TGTGCCAGCAGGAGGCCGAGCTCCTACGAGCAGTACTTC. It specifies CASRRPSSYEQYF.

On this clone itself: Other DNA sequences in the sample encode the same CDR3. J is TRBJ1-1 and V is TRBV29-1; TRBD1 is a possible D gene (5 bases). CDR3 length: 12 residues. Between the trimmed V and J ends, which lost 6 bases and 1 base, there was a span of 9 bases. CDR1 and CDR2 (germline): SQVTM, ANQGSEA. The CDR3: CSVVTGNTEAFF. The CDR3 nucleotides read TGCAGCGTCGTAACAGGGAACACTGAAGCTTTCTTT.